A single sample is the source of the 25 T cell receptor beta chains below, sequenced in a study of control samples from healthy donors and cancer patients. TCRdb's copy holds only in-frame clones and misses some; the assay was immunoSEQ multiplex PCR. The sample carries about 50,000 clones, about 88% recorded once. Sequencing was done on a sample of PBMCs. These receptors originate from a man aged 45 to 65 with head and neck cancer.

V and J are TRBV4-3 and TRBJ1-5; perhaps TRBD1 as D (5 bases). The CDR3 sequence is 15 residues long. Germline V gene data show CDR1 as LGHNA and CDR2 as YSLEER. V lost 0 bases and J 5 bases, leaving 11 bases between the germline ends. The CDR3 here is CASSQDPGGHQPQHF. The CDR3 region has the DNA TGCGCCAGCAGCCAAGATCCGGGGGGACATCAGCCCCAGCATTTT.

The count of this clone is one. The V gene is TRBV11-2, the J gene TRBJ2-7, with 9 bases aligning to TRBD2. The CDR3 spans 16 residues. CDR1 is SGHAT, CDR2 FQNNGV, per germline. Losses at the gene ends were 8 bases for V and 2 bases for J; bases not matched to a gene: 13. CDR3 amino acids: CASATLTSGRPYEQYF. The CDR3 DNA sequence: TGTGCCAGCGCAACCCTCACTAGCGGGCGCCCCTACGAGCAGTACTTC.

This clone showed up just once. The J gene is TRBJ1-5, the V gene TRBV7-8; tentatively, D is TRBD1 (5 bases). Deletions cut 0 bases from V and 3 bases from J, with 15 bases between. The CDR3 has 17 amino acids. Per germline, CDR1 SGHVS and CDR2 FQNEAQ. The CDR3 DNA is TGTGCCAGCAGCTTAGCGGGAGGGGCCGTCATCAATCAGCCCCAGCATTTT. The encoded protein is CASSLAGGAVINQPQHF.

The chain carries TRBV29-1 and TRBJ2-7; D may correspond to TRBD1 or TRBD2 (7 bases each). Looked up from germline, CDR1 is SQVTM and CDR2 is ANQGSEA. This CDR3 spans 13 amino acids. V lost 7 bases and J 6 bases, leaving 19 bases between the germline ends. The CDR3 is CSAGGGQPPEQYF. The CDR3 nucleotides are TGCAGCGCGGGCGGGGGACAGCCCCCCGAGCAGTACTTC.

The J gene is TRBJ1-5, the V gene TRBV6-2 or TRBV6-3; D unclear. CDR3 length equals 14 residues. The V and J ends lost 0 bases and 3 bases respectively, with 6 bases between them. Germline V gene data show CDR1 as MNHEY and CDR2 as SVGEGT. CDR3 sequence (DNA): TGTGCCAGCAGTTACTCGTCGCTCAATCAGCCCCAGCATTTT. It is translated as CASSYSSLNQPQHF.

The rearrangement joins TRBV7-2 to TRBJ1-6, with TRBD1 matching 7 bases. Germline CDR1 and CDR2: SGHTA and FQGNSA. This CDR3 is built from 15 residues. V lost 0 bases to trimming and J lost 10 bases; unmatched junction nucleotides: 6. The CDR3 bases are TGTGCCAGCAGCTTAGCCGGGAGGGGGCAATCACCCCTCCACTTT. Translation: CASSLAGRGQSPLHF.

The chain has TRBV5-1 and TRBJ2-7, with TRBD1 matching over 9 bases. This CDR3 comprises 15 residues. CDR1 is SGHRS, CDR2 YFSETQ, per germline. V was pared by 0 bases and J by 1 base, with 2 bases of the junction left unmatched. The DNA of the CDR3 is TGCGCCAGCAGCTTGGGACAGGGGGGGTCCTACGAGCAGTACTTC. Translating it yields CASSLGQGGSYEQYF.

As regards this clone: This CDR3 is also generated by other DNA sequences in the sample. CDR3 in DNA: TGTGCCAGCAGGCACAGTTACAATGAGCAGTTCTTC. Translation gives CASRHSYNEQFF. The chain has TRBV19 and TRBJ2-1, with D unresolved. Trimming cost V 9 bases and J 4 bases, with 10 bases left between them. CDR3 length equals 12 residues. In germline, CDR1 is LNHDA, CDR2 SQIVND (reference sequence).

V gene TRBV6-5 combines with J gene TRBJ2-4, with D possibly matching TRBD1 (6 bases). Germline values: CDR1 MNHEY, CDR2 SVGAGI. CDR3 length equals 15 residues. The V gene lost 4 bases and the J gene lost 0 bases, with 10 bases spanning the gap. The DNA for the CDR3 is TGTGCCAGCAGTTTGGACAGAATAGCCAAAAACATTCAGTACTTC. Translated, it gives CASSLDRIAKNIQYF.

J is TRBJ2-2 and V is TRBV5-1; 13 nucleotides line up with TRBD2. CDR1 and CDR2 (germline): SGHRS, YFSETQ. The CDR3 has 15 amino acids. Trimming removed 7 bases from V and 2 bases from J; junction bases left unmatched: 2. The CDR3 nucleotides are TGCGCCAGCGGACTAGCGGGGGAAAACACCGGGGAGCTGTTTTTT. Its translation is CASGLAGENTGELFF.

The rearrangement links TRBV15 to TRBJ2-1, with TRBD2 identical over 8 bases. The germline V gene has CDR1 LNHNV and CDR2 YYDKDF (reference sequence). V lost 0 bases to trimming and J lost 4 bases; unmatched junction nucleotides: 8. The CDR3 contains 17 residues. The CDR3 DNA sequence: TGTGCCACCAGCAGAGAATTTGTTAGCGGGACTTACAATGAGCAGTTCTTC. Its protein product is CATSREFVSGTYNEQFF.

The chain combines TRBV28 with TRBJ2-7; D call uncertain. V lost 7 bases and J 0 bases, leaving 10 bases between the germline ends. CDR1 is MDHEN and CDR2 is SYDVKM in the germline V gene. The CDR3 consists of 13 residues. CDR3: CASKLPGSYEQYF. DNA of the CDR3: TGTGCCAGCAAATTGCCAGGCTCCTACGAGCAGTACTTC.

The rearrangement links TRBV6-5 to TRBJ1-6; 9 nucleotides agree with TRBD1. This CDR3 is built from 15 residues. Germline CDR1 MNHEY, CDR2 SVGAGI. With 8 bases clipped from V and 10 bases from J, the junction kept 12 bases outside the gene matches. CDR3 sequence reads: CASRTQGQGESPLHF. The CDR3, as DNA: TGTGCCAGCCGTACCCAGGGACAGGGCGAATCACCCCTCCACTTT.

Turning to this clone: The junction differs from germline at one of its ends, possibly a read error. The chain employs TRBV7-8 and TRBJ2-7, with 7 bases that match TRBD2. The CDR3 is made up of 13 amino acids. In germline, CDR1 is SGHVS, CDR2 FQNEAQ. The DNA for the CDR3 is TGTGCCAGCAGCCTAGCGGATTTATACGAGCAGTACTTC. Its translation: CASSLADLYEQYF.

The chain employs TRBV10-3 and TRBJ2-7, with D tentatively TRBD1 or TRBD2 (7 bases each). The CDR3 extends over 14 amino acids. CDR1 ENHRY and CDR2 SYGVKD come from the germline V gene. V dropped 4 bases and J dropped 5 bases, with 15 bases sitting between them. The CDR3 DNA is TGTGCCATCAGTGGGGGGAGGGGGCGCGACGAGCAGTACTTC. Protein: CAISGGRGRDEQYF.

This CDR3 is CASSFQGFLTSGAEAFF. In DNA form, the CDR3 reads TGCGCCAGCAGCTTTCAGGGGTTCCTTACCTCAGGGGCTGAAGCTTTCTTT. The chain uses TRBV5-1 and TRBJ1-1, with D possibly matching TRBD1 (6 bases). The CDR3 consists of 17 residues. Germline loops: CDR1 SGHRS, CDR2 YFSETQ. V was pared by 2 bases and J by 6 bases, with 23 bases between. Full variable domain (outside the CDR3, taken from reference TRBV5-1 and TRBJ1-1): KAGVTQTPRYLIKTRGQQVTLSCSPISGHRSVSWYQQTPGQGLQFLFEYFSETQRNKGNFPGRFSGRQFSNSRSEMNVSTLELGDSALYLCASSFQGFLTSGAEAFFGQGTRLTVV.

This clone was detected only a few times. J is TRBJ2-5 and V is TRBV19, with 8 bases lining up with TRBD1. The CDR3 length is 14 residues. Germline CDR1 and CDR2: LNHDA and SQIVND (reference sequence). With 10 bases clipped from V and 1 base from J, the junction kept 8 bases outside the gene matches. The CDR3 reads CATKDRVGQETQYF. For the CDR3, the DNA is TGTGCCACCAAGGACAGGGTGGGCCAAGAGACCCAGTACTTC.

The chain recombines TRBV11-2 with TRBJ2-7, with D perhaps TRBD1 (6 bases). Trimming removed 6 bases at V and 2 bases at J, with 14 bases between. The CDR3 runs 14 residues. CDR1 and CDR2 (germline): SGHAT, FQNNGV. CDR3 nucleotide sequence: TGTGCCAGCAGTCCCGGGACAATAGCCTACGAGCAGTACTTC. Protein: CASSPGTIAYEQYF.

The chain is built from TRBV12-3 or TRBV12-4 and TRBJ2-6, with a weak D call TRBD1 (5 bases). The V end was cut by 7 bases, the J end by 4 bases, with 8 bases between. The CDR3 is 13 residues long. Here the CDR3 DNA reads TGTGCCAGCACTCGGACAGGGGCCAACGTCCTGACTTTC. It specifies CASTRTGANVLTF.

V usage is TRBV11-2 and J usage is TRBJ2-7; D is uncertain. Per germline, CDR1 SGHAT and CDR2 FQNNGV. The V end was cut by 6 bases, the J end by 2 bases, with 17 bases between. This CDR3 spans 15 amino acids. In DNA, the CDR3 is TGTGCCAGCAGGGGCTTGCGGCGGCAACCCTACGAGCAGTACTTC. This translates into CASRGLRRQPYEQYF.

In its sample, this clone was seen a few times. The V call is TRBV28, the J call TRBJ2-7, with 11 positions matching TRBD2. Germline loops: CDR1 MDHEN, CDR2 SYDVKM. The CDR3 has 17 residues. With 0 bases clipped from V and 7 bases from J, the junction kept 11 bases outside the gene matches. The CDR3 coding sequence is TGTGCCAGCAGTTTATGGTCCTTAGCGGGAGGGCCGGGGGAGCAGTACTTC. Its protein is CASSLWSLAGGPGEQYF.

This chain links TRBV7-3 with TRBJ2-3; D perhaps matches TRBD1 (6 bases). The CDR3 runs 15 residues. CDR1 and CDR2 from the germline V gene are SGHTA and FQGTGA. Trimming stripped 5 bases from V and 0 bases from J, with 12 bases between. CDR3 in amino acids: CASSPLGQSTDTQYF. CDR3 coding DNA: TGTGCCAGCAGCCCACTAGGACAGAGCACAGATACGCAGTATTTT.

The rearrangement links TRBV25-1 to TRBJ2-1; 12 nucleotides align to TRBD2. Losses at the gene ends were 3 bases for V and 5 bases for J; bases not matched to a gene: 11. Germline V gene data show CDR1 as MGHDK and CDR2 as SYGVNS. The CDR3 consists of 18 residues. The DNA for the CDR3 is TGTGCCAGCAGTGAGACTAGCGGGGGAAGGCGGAGGAACAATGAGCAGTTCTTC. It yields the protein CASSETSGGRRRNNEQFF.

The count of this clone is one. The gene calls are TRBV5-6 and TRBJ2-7; the D is unclear. Germline CDR1 SGHDT, CDR2 YYEEEE. Deletions cut 1 base from V and 5 bases from J, with 10 bases between. The CDR3 spans 13 residues. CDR3 in DNA: TGTGCCAGCAGCTTGTCTTCAGGCCACGAGCAGTACTTC. Translating it yields CASSLSSGHEQYF.

The rearrangement links TRBV5-5 to TRBJ2-7; D gene unclear. The V and J ends lost 4 bases and 2 bases respectively, with 16 bases between them. This CDR3 contains 15 residues. CDR1 is SGHKS and CDR2 is YYEKEE in the germline V gene (reference sequence). CDR3 DNA: TGTGCCAGCAGCAGTGGTAATAGCCCAACCTACGAGCAGTACTTC. This translates into CASSSGNSPTYEQYF.